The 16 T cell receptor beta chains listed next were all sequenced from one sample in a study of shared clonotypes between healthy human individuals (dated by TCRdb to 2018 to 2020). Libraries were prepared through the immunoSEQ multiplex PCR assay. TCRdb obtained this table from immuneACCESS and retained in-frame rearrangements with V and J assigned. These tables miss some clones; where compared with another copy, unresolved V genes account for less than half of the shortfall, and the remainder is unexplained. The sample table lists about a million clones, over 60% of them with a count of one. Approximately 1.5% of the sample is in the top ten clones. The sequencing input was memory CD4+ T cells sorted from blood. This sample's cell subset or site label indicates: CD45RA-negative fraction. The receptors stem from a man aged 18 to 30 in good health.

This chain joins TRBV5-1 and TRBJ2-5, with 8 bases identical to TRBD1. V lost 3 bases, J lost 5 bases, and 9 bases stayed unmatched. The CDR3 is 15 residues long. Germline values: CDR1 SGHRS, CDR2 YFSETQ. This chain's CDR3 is CASSSVTGVGETQYF. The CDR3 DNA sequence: TGCGCCAGCAGCTCCGTGACAGGGGTGGGGGAGACCCAGTACTTC.

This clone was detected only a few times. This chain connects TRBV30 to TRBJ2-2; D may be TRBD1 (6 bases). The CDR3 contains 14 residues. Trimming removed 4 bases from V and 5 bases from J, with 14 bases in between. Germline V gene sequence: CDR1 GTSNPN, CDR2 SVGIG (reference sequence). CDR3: CAWIRQVYTGELFF. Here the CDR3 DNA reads TGTGCCTGGATTCGACAGGTTTATACCGGGGAGCTGTTTTTT.

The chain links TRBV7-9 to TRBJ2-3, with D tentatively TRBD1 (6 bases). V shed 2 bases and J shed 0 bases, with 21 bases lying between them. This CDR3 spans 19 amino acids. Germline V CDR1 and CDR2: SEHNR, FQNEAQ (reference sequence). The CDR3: CASSLMRFSGTSSTDTQYF. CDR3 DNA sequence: TGTGCCAGCAGCTTAATGAGGTTTTCCGGGACATCTAGCACAGATACGCAGTATTTT.

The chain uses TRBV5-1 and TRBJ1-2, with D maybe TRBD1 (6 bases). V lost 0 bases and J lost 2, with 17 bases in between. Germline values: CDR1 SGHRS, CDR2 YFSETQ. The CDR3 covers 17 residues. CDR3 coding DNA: TGCGCCAGCAGCTTGGACGACAGGATATTAGGGAACTATGGCTACACCTTC. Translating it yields CASSLDDRILGNYGYTF.

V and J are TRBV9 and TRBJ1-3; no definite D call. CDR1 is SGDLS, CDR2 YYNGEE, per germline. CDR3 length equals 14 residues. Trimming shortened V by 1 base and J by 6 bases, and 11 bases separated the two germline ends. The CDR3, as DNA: TGTGCCAGCAGCGTAAGTGACACCACAAACACCATATATTTT. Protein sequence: CASSVSDTTNTIYF.

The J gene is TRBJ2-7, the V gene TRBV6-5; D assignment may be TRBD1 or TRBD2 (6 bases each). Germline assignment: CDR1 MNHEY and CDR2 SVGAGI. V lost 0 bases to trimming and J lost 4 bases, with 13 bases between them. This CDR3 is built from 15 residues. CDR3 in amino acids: CASSYSGGFGYEQYF. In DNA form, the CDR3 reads TGTGCCAGCAGTTACTCGGGGGGCTTCGGGTACGAGCAGTACTTC.

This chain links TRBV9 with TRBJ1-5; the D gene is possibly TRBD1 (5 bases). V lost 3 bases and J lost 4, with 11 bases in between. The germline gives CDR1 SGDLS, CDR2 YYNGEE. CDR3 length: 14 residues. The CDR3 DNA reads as TGTGCCAGCAGCGAGGGACTCGAGAATCAGCCCCAGCATTTT. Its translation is CASSEGLENQPQHF. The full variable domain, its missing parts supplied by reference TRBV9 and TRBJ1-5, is DSGVTQTPKHLITATGQRVTLRCSPRSGDLSVYWYQQSLDQGLQFLIQYYNGEERAKGNILERFSAQQFPDLHSELNLSSLELGDSALYFCASSEGLENQPQHFGDGTRLSIL.

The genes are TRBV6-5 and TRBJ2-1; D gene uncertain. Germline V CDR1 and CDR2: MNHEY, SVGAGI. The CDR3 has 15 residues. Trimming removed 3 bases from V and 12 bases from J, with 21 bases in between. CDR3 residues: CASSYDTNTLHGQFF. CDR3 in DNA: TGTGCCAGCAGTTATGACACAAATACACTACACGGGCAGTTCTTC.

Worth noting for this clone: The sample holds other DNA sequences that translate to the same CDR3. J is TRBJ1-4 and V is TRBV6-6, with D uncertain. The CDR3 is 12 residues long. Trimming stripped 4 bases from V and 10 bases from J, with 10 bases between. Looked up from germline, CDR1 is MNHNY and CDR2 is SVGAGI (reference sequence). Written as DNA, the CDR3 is TGTGCCAGCAGTTCTCCAGGCGGAAAACTGTTTTTT. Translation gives CASSSPGGKLFF.

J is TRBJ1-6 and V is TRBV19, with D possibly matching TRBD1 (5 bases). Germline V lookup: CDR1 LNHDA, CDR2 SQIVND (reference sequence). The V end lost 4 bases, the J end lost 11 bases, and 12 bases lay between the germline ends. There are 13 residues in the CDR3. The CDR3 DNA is TGTGCCAGTAGTAGCCAGGGAGCGGCACCCCTCCACTTT. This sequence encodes CASSSQGAAPLHF.

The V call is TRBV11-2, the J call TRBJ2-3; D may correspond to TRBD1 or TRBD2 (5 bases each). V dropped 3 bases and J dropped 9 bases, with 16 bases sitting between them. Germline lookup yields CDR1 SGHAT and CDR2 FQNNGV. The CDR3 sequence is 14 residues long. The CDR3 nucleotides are TGTGCCAGCAGCTTTGATCAGGGTACGGGGACGCAGTATTTT. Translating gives CASSFDQGTGTQYF. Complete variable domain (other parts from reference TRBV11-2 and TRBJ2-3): EAGVAQSPRYKIIEKRQSVAFWCNPISGHATLYWYQQILGQGPKLLIQFQNNGVVDDSQLPKDRFSAERLKGVDSTLKIQPAKLEDSAVYLCASSFDQGTGTQYFGPGTRLTVL.

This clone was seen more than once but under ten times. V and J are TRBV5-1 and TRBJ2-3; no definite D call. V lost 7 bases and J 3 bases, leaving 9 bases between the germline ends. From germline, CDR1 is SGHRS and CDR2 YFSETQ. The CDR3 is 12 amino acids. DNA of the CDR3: TGCGCCAGCCGATCGGAAACAGATACGCAGTATTTT. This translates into CASRSETDTQYF. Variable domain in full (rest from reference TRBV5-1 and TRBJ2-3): KAGVTQTPRYLIKTRGQQVTLSCSPISGHRSVSWYQQTPGQGLQFLFEYFSETQRNKGNFPGRFSGRQFSNSRSEMNVSTLELGDSALYLCASRSETDTQYFGPGTRLTVL.

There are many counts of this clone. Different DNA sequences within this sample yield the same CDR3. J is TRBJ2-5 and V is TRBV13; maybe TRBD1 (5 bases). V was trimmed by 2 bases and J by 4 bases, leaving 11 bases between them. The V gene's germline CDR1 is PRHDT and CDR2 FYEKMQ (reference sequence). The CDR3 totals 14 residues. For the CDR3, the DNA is TGTGCCAGCAGCTTATTCAACAGGTTAGAGACCCAGTACTTC. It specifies CASSLFNRLETQYF.

CDR3 DNA: TGTGCCAGCAGCTTAGACCGAATGGGACTAGCGGGAGTTGGTGAGCAGTTCTTC. This gives the protein CASSLDRMGLAGVGEQFF. The chain uses TRBV11-3 and TRBJ2-1; 14 nucleotides match TRBD2. Trimming at V came to 0 bases and at J to 9 bases, leaving 10 bases not matched to a gene. Germline CDR1 and CDR2: SGHNT and YENEEA. There are 18 residues in the CDR3.

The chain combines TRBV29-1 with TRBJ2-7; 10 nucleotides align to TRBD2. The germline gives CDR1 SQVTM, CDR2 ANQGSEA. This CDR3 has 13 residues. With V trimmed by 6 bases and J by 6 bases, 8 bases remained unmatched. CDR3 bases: TGCAGCGTAGAGCGGGAGGGCCAAATCGAGCAGTACTTC. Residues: CSVEREGQIEQYF.

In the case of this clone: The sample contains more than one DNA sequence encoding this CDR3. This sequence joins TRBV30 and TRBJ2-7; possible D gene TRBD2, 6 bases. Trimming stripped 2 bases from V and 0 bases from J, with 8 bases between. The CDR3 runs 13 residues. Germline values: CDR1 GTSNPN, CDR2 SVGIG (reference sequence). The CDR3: CAWSSGSSYEQYF. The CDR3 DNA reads TGTGCCTGGAGTTCCGGGAGCTCCTACGAGCAGTACTTC.